This T cell receptor (beta chain) came from a study of blood T cell repertoires in COVID-19. Generated by immunoSEQ multiplex PCR, the TCRdb table keeps only in-frame clones and is missing some. The table has fewer than 350,000 clones, 88% seen once. This receptor was obtained from a woman under 40 who had recovered from COVID-19. The sample comprised PBMCs or T cells enriched from blood (not recorded which).

CDR3 loop: CASSQVGQPPYEQYF. The CDR3 coding sequence is TGCGCCAGCAGCCAAGTGGGACAGCCTCCCTACGAGCAGTACTTC. The gene calls are TRBV4-1 and TRBJ2-7; the match to TRBD1 covers 7 bases. The V gene's germline CDR1 is MGHRA and CDR2 YSYEKL. The trim removed 1 base at V and 2 bases at J, leaving 5 bases unmatched. CDR3 size: 15 residues.